In this sample, the clone carrying this T cell receptor beta chain turned up once. One junction end disagrees with the germline gene, perhaps due to a read error. The CDR3 is 11 amino acids. From germline, CDR1 is SGHRS and CDR2 YFSETQ. Researchers used genomic DNA as the template to profile TCR beta VDJ and CDR3. TCRdb reprocessed the reads with MiXCR, giving one entry per CDR3 protein. The sample includes about 240,000 distinct CDR3 sequences, about 44% of them seen just once. These data are taken from a study of CD8+CD57+ T cells in acquired aplastic anemia. Study details: Roughly 3.2 ug was the average amount of DNA from sorted CD4+ and CD8+ cells.

The sequenced patients had an expansion of CD8+CD57+ cells seen by flow cytometry. This TCR came from a human donor with aplastic anemia. V usage is TRBV5-1 and J usage is TRBJ2-5; D not resolved. Gene TRBJ2-1 matches the end of the DNA better, so the J call may be wrong. The sample comprised sorted CD4+, CD8+, or CD8+CD57+ T cells (not recorded which) from PBMCs. DNA of the CDR3: TGTGCCAGCACCGGAGACAATCAGCAGTTCTTC. It translates to CASTGDNQQFF.